The rows below give T cell receptor beta chains drawn from one sample of a study of shared clonotypes between healthy human individuals. Assay used: immunoSEQ multiplex PCR; TCRdb lists only in-frame clones, some missing. The table records more than 400,000 clones, around 96% of them present only once. The sequenced material came from naive CD4+ T cells sorted from blood. These receptors were taken from a woman in her thirties in good health. The CDR3 runs from the conserved cysteine through the conserved F or W. D genes are given only for firm matches. Clone size is stated in some rows and not others, as once, few, many or a class when expanded.

V	size	J	D	DNA	CDR3
TRBV5-1	NA	TRBJ2-1	TRBD2	TGCGCCAGCAGCTTAGCGGGAGGGCGGGAGAATGAGCAGTTCTTC	CASSLAGGRENEQFF
TRBV25-1	NA	TRBJ2-5	NA	TGTGCCAGCAGTGTGGGGGGTAACCAAGAGACCCAGTACTTC	CASSVGGNQETQYF
TRBV28	NA	TRBJ1-5	TRBD1	TGTGCCAGCCGGGACAGTAATCAGCCCCAGCATTTT	CASRDSNQPQHF
TRBV28	NA	TRBJ1-2	NA	TGTGCCAGCAGTTTAAAGTCAGGAAGGGGCTACACCTTC	CASSLKSGRGYTF
TRBV5-1	NA	TRBJ2-1	TRBD2	TGCGCCAGCAGCTTCGGTGATAGCGGGATCTACAATGAGCAGTTCTTC	CASSFGDSGIYNEQFF
TRBV19	NA	TRBJ2-5	NA	TGTGCCAGTAGTATAGGTGCTGGACCTACTCAAGAGACCCAGTACTTC	CASSIGAGPTQETQYF
TRBV18	NA	TRBJ2-1	TRBD1	TGTGCCAGCTCGGAGACAGGGAATGAGCAGTTCTTC	CASSETGNEQFF
TRBV27	NA	TRBJ2-1	NA	TGTGCCACCCGGGACCATCTACGAGATGAGCAGTTCTTC	CATRDHLRDEQFF
TRBV19	NA	TRBJ2-5	NA	TGTGCCAGTAGTATTAACAGGGAAGAGACCCAGTACTTC	CASSINREETQYF
TRBV6-6	NA	TRBJ2-1	TRBD1	TGTGCCAGCAGTACTTCAGGACAGGCATACAATGAGCAGTTCTTC	CASSTSGQAYNEQFF
TRBV7-9	NA	TRBJ1-2	NA	TGTGCCAGCAGCCCAGGGGTACGAGGTGGCTACACCTTC	CASSPGVRGGYTF
TRBV19	NA	TRBJ1-1	NA	TGTGCCAGTAGTACCCGAGGTGGGGACACTGAAGCTTTCTTT	CASSTRGGDTEAFF
TRBV7-3	NA	TRBJ1-6	NA	TGTGCCAGCAGCTTAAGCTCAAATAATTCACCCCTCCACTTT	CASSLSSNNSPLHF
TRBV7-7	few	TRBJ2-1	TRBD2	TGTGCCAGCAGCCCTAGCGGGACAAGCAATGAGCAGTTCTTC	CASSPSGTSNEQFF
TRBV28	NA	TRBJ1-1	NA	TGTGCCAGCAGTACCGCGCCACCTAGCGCTGAAGCTTTCTTT	CASSTAPPSAEAFF
TRBV6-1	NA	TRBJ1-1	NA	TGTGCCAGCATGGTGGGCCACACTGAAGCTTTCTTT	CASMVGHTEAFF
TRBV15	NA	TRBJ2-3	NA	TGTGCCACCAGGTCGACAGATTCTTCAGATACGCAGTATTTT	CATRSTDSSDTQYF
TRBV6-9	NA	TRBJ2-3	NA	TGTGCCAGCAGTGCGGGGAGTCCAACTACGCAGTATTTT	CASSAGSPTTQYF
TRBV6-5	NA	TRBJ2-7	TRBD1	TGTGCCAGCAGTTACTCGTATGACAGGGCCTACGAGCAGTACTTC	CASSYSYDRAYEQYF
TRBV10-3	NA	TRBJ2-7	NA	TGTGCCATCAGTGAGTCTATATTGAGGTCGCAGGCCTACGAGCAGTACTTC	CAISESILRSQAYEQYF
TRBV7-2	NA	TRBJ1-1	NA	TGTGCCAGCAGCTTAGAATTTCAGAATGAAGCTTTCTTT	CASSLEFQNEAFF
TRBV7-9	NA	TRBJ2-6	TRBD1	TGTGCCAGCAGCCCCTGGGGCGCAGGGGGCTTATCTGGGGCCAACGTCCTGACTTTC	CASSPWGAGGLSGANVLTF
TRBV6-5	NA	TRBJ1-1	NA	TGTGCCAGCAGTTCCACGGGGGGCACTGAAGCTTTCTTT	CASSSTGGTEAFF
TRBV20-1	once	TRBJ2-7	NA	TGCAGTGCTAGACAGGACCGCGAGCAGTACTTC	CSARQDREQYF
TRBV7-7	NA	TRBJ2-7	NA	TGTGCCAGCAGCTTAAGATGGGATAGCTACGAGCAGTACTTC	CASSLRWDSYEQYF
TRBV18	NA	TRBJ2-7	TRBD2	TGTGCCAGCTCACCTGTAGCGGGAGGGCTTGAGCAGTACTTC	CASSPVAGGLEQYF
TRBV7-9	NA	TRBJ2-2	NA	TGTGCCAGCAGATCAGACTTGAACACCGGGGAGCTGTTTTTT	CASRSDLNTGELFF
TRBV28	NA	TRBJ2-3	NA	TGTGCCAGCAGTTTACCGGGCCTACAAACAGATACGCAGTATTTT	CASSLPGLQTDTQYF
TRBV7-9	NA	TRBJ2-2	NA	TGTGCCAGCAGCTTGGTTCAGTACACCGGGGAGCTGTTTTTT	CASSLVQYTGELFF
TRBV28	NA	TRBJ1-2	NA	TGTGCCAGCATGCTCAGGGAATTCTATGGCTACACCTTC	CASMLREFYGYTF
TRBV28	NA	TRBJ2-7	TRBD1	TGTGCCAGCTCGTCGGGACAGGGACCCTACGAGCAGTACTTC	CASSSGQGPYEQYF
TRBV19	NA	TRBJ2-2	NA	TGTGCCAGTAGGCCCGGGGCCCTGACCCCCGGGGAGCTGTTTTTT	CASRPGALTPGELFF
TRBV9	NA	TRBJ2-5	NA	TGTGCCAGCAGCGTTGGGGTCGGAGAGACCCAGTACTTC	CASSVGVGETQYF
TRBV2	NA	TRBJ2-3	NA	TGTGCCAGCAGTGACTTAGGGCTAGGGGCCACAGATACGCAGTATTTT	CASSDLGLGATDTQYF
TRBV6-1	NA	TRBJ1-4	NA	TGTGCCAGCAGTGAAGTGGCAGTACTTAATGAAAAACTGTTTTTT	CASSEVAVLNEKLFF
TRBV19	NA	TRBJ2-7	TRBD2	TGTGCCAGTAGCGACGAACGGGGACTAGCGGGCTACGAGCAGTACTTC	CASSDERGLAGYEQYF
TRBV25-1	NA	TRBJ2-7	NA	TGTGCCAGCAGTGAAACAAACGAGCAGTACTTC	CASSETNEQYF
TRBV6-5	NA	TRBJ2-2	TRBD2	TGTGCCAGCAGTTACTCTGCGGGAGCGAACACCGGGGAGCTGTTTTTT	CASSYSAGANTGELFF
TRBV6-1	NA	TRBJ2-7	NA	TGTGCCAGCAGCCGAAGTCCTTCCGGGACGTTCGAGCAGTACTTC	CASSRSPSGTFEQYF
TRBV5-1	NA	TRBJ1-3	NA	TGCGCCAGCAGCCTACCACAGGAGGACTCTGGAAACACCATATATTTT	CASSLPQEDSGNTIYF
TRBV27	NA	TRBJ2-5	TRBD2	TGTGCCAGCAGTTTAGAAGGTAGCGGGAGGCTACTGCAGTACTTC	CASSLEGSGRLLQYF
TRBV2	NA	TRBJ1-2	NA	TGTGCCAGCAGTGCAGAAAACTATGGCTACACCTTC	CASSAENYGYTF
TRBV2	NA	TRBJ1-4	TRBD1	TGTGCCAGCAGTCTTGCTCGACAGGGGAGGGATGAAAAACTGTTTTTT	CASSLARQGRDEKLFF
TRBV15	NA	TRBJ2-4	TRBD2	TGTGCCACTAGACTAGCGGGAGGAAAAAACATTCAGTACTTC	CATRLAGGKNIQYF
TRBV27	NA	TRBJ1-1	TRBD1	TGTGCCAGCTTGGGGACAGACATGAACACTGAAGCTTTCTTT	CASLGTDMNTEAFF